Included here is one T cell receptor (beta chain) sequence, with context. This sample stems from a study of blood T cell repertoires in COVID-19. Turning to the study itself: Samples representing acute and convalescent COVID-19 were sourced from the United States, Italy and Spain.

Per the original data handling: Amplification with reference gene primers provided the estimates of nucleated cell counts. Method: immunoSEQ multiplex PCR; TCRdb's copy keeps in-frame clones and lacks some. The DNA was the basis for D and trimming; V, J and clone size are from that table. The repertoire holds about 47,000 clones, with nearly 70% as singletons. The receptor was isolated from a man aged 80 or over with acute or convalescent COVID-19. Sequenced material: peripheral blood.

Written as DNA, the CDR3 is TGTGCCAGTTCGGTGCTAGCGGGAGAGACGCAGTATTTT. Translated: CASSVLAGETQYF. J is TRBJ2-3 and V is TRBV27; TRBD2 aligns across 10 bases. V trimming: 9 bases; J trimming: 9 bases; junction bases outside the gene matches: 9. CDR1 and CDR2 from the germline V gene are MNHEY and SMNVEV (reference sequence). The CDR3 runs 13 residues.